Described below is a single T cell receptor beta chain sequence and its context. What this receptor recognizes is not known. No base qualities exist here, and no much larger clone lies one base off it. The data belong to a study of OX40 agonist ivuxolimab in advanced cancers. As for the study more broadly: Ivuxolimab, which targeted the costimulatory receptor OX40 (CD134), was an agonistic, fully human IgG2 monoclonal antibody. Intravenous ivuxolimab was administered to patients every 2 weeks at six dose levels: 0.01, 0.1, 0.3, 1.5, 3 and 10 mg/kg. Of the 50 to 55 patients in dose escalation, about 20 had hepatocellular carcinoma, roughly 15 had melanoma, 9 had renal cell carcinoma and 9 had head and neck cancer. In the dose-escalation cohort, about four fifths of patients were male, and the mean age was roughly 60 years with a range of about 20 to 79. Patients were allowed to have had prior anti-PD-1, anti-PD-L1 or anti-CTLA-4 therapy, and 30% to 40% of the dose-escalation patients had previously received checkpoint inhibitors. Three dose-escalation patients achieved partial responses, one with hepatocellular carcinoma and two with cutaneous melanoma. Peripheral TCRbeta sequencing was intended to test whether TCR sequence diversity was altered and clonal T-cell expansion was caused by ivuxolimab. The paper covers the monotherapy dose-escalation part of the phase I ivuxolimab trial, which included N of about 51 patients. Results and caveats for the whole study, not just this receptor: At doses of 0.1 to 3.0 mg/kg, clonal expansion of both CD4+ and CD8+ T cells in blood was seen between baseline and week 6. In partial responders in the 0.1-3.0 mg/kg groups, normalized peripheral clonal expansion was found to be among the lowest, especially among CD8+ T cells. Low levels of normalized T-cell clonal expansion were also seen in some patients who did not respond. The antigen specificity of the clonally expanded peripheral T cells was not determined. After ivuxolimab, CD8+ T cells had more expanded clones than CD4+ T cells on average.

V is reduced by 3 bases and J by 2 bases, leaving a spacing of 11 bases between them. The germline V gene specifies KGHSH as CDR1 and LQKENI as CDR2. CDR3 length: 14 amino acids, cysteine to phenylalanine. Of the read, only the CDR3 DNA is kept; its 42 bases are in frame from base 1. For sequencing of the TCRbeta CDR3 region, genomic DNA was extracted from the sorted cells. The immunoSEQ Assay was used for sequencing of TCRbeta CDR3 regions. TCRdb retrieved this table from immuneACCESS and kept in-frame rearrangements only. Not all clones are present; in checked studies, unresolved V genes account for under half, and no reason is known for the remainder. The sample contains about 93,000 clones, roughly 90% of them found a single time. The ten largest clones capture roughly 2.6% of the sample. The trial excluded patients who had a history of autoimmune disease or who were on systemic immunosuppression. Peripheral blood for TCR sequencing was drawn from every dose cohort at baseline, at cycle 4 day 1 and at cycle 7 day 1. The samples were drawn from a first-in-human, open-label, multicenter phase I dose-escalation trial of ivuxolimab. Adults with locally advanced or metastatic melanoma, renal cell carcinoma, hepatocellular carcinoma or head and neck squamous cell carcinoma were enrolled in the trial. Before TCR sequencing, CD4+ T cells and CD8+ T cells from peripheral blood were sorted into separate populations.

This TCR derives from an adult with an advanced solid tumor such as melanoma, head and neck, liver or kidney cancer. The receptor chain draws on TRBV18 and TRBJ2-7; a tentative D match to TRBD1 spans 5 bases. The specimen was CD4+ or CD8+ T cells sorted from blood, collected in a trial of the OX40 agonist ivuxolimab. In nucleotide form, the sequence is TGTGCCAGCTCACCCTCTCAGGGCCCCTACGAGCAGTACTTC. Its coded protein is CASSPSQGPYEQYF.